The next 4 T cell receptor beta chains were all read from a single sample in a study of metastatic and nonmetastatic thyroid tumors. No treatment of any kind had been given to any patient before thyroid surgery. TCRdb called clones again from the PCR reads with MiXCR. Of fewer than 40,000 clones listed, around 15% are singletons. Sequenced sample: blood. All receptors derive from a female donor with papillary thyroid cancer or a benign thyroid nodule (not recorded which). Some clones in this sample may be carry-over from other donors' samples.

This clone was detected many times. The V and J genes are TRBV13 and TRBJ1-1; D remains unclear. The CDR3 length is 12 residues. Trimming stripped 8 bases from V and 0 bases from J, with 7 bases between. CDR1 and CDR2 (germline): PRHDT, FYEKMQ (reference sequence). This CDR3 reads CASLWMNTEAFF. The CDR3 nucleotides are TGTGCCAGCCTTTGGATGAACACTGAAGCTTTCTTT.

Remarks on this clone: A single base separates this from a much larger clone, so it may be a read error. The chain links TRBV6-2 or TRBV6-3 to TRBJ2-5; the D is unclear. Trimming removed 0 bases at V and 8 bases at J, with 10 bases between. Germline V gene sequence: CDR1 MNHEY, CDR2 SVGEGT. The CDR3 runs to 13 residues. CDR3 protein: CASSYSGWDTQYF. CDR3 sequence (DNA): TGTGCCAGCAGTTACTCGGGGTGGGATACCCAGTACTTC.

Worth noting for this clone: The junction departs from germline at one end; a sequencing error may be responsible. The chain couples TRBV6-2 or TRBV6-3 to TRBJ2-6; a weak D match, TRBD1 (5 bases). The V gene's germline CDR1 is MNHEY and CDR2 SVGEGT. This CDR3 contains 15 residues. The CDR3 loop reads CASSYYGSGANFLTF. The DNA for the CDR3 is TGTGCCAGCAGTTACTACGGCTCTGGGGCCAACTTCCTGACTTTC.

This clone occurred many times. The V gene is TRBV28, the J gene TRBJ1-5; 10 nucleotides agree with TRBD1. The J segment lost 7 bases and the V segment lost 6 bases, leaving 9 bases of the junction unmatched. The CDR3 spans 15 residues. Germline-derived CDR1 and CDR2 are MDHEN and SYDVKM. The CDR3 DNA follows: TGTGCCAGCAGCTCGGACAGGGGGGCGAAGCAGCCCCAGCATTTT. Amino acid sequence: CASSSDRGAKQPQHF.